Below, 29 T cell receptor beta chains from the same sample are listed, as sequenced in a study of Graves' ophthalmopathy and Graves' hyperthyroidism. Beta-chain TCR CDR3 regions were amplified from RNA transcripts. An initial RT-PCR round employing HTBI primers preceded a second-round multiplex PCR. TCRdb passed the multiplex PCR reads through MiXCR, listing each CDR3 protein once. The sample has 200,000 to 250,000 distinct CDR3 sequences; around 45% are singletons. The sequenced sample was peripheral blood. The receptors here all came from an adult man with Graves' ophthalmopathy.

This clonotype was seen a few times. The J gene is TRBJ2-7, the V gene TRBV7-2; 12 bases fit TRBD2. This CDR3 comprises 17 residues. CDR1 is SGHTA, CDR2 FQGNSA, per germline. Trimming cost V 4 bases and J 6 bases; bases outside gene matches: 13. Here the CDR3 reads CASSSVLTSGRKGEQYF. For the CDR3, the DNA is TGTGCCAGCAGCTCAGTTCTTACTAGCGGGAGGAAGGGCGAGCAGTACTTC.

The chain joins TRBV18 to TRBJ1-1, with D tentatively TRBD1 (6 bases). CDR3 length equals 18 residues. Deletions cut 0 bases from V and 8 bases from J, with 25 bases between. Germline CDR1 reads KGHSH; CDR2 reads LQKENI. CDR3 sequence reads: CASSPPSTGGNRRLEAFF. CDR3 nucleotides: TGTGCCAGCTCACCACCGTCAACGGGGGGCAATCGCCGACTAGAAGCTTTCTTT.

The chain joins TRBV7-6 to TRBJ2-7; no definite D call. The V gene's germline CDR1 is SGHVS and CDR2 FNYEAQ. V dropped 5 bases and J dropped 3 bases, with 14 bases sitting between them. The CDR3 extends over 14 amino acids. CDR3 sequence: CASSLGRSNYEQYF. The CDR3 region has the DNA TGTGCCAGCAGCCTAGGACGAAGCAACTACGAGCAGTACTTC.

This clonotype has a count of ten or more. V gene TRBV2 combines with J gene TRBJ1-6; tentatively, D is TRBD1 (6 bases). Germline CDR1 and CDR2: SNHLY and FYNNEI. The CDR3 extends over 14 amino acids. With 10 bases removed from V and 10 bases from J, the gap between germline ends came to 20 bases. The chain's CDR3 is CATEGGQGQSPLHF. The CDR3 coding sequence is TGTGCCACCGAGGGGGGACAAGGACAATCACCCCTCCACTTT.

This clonotype was observed many times. The chain uses TRBV10-2 and TRBJ1-5; D perhaps matches TRBD1 (5 bases). CDR3 length: 12 amino acids. Trimming stripped 3 bases from V and 5 bases from J, with 5 bases between. Looked up from germline, CDR1 is WSHSY and CDR2 is SAAADI. CDR3 sequence: CASSDRDQPQHF. CDR3 DNA: TGCGCCAGCAGTGACAGGGATCAGCCCCAGCATTTT.

The chain couples TRBV29-1 to TRBJ2-2, with unresolved D. The V gene lost 2 bases and the J gene lost 4 bases, with 11 bases spanning the gap. CDR3 length: 14 amino acids. Germline V CDR1 and CDR2: SQVTM, ANQGSEA. CDR3 coding DNA: TGCAGCGTTGAACGAGATCCGACCACCGGGGAGCTGTTTTTT. This gives the protein CSVERDPTTGELFF.

This clonotype has a count of ten or more. The gene calls are TRBV10-3 and TRBJ1-2; perhaps TRBD1 as D (5 bases). The CDR3 length is 15 residues. Trimming pared 2 bases from V and 1 base from J, leaving 11 bases between. CDR1 is ENHRY, CDR2 SYGVKD, per germline. CDR3 coding DNA: TGTGCCATCAGTGAGGGTGCAGGGAATAACTATGGCTACACCTTC. Protein: CAISEGAGNNYGYTF.

V and J are TRBV7-2 and TRBJ1-2; maybe TRBD1 (6 bases). The germline V and J ends were trimmed by 5 bases and 2 bases, with 15 bases remaining between them. CDR3 length: 15 residues. The V gene's germline CDR1 is SGHTA and CDR2 FQGNSA. CDR3 residues: CASSTYTGTNYGYTF. CDR3 in DNA: TGTGCCAGCAGCACCTATACAGGGACGAACTATGGCTACACCTTC.

This chain joins TRBV19 and TRBJ2-7; 7 bases agree with TRBD1. Looked up from germline, CDR1 is LNHDA and CDR2 is SQIVND (reference sequence). V gave up 6 bases and J gave up 2 bases; unmatched junction bases: 19. CDR3 size: 18 residues. This CDR3 is CASRINHRGQGSPYEQYF. The CDR3 nucleotides are TGTGCCAGTAGGATTAATCATAGGGGGCAGGGGAGCCCCTACGAGCAGTACTTC. Full variable domain (missing parts from reference TRBV19 and TRBJ2-7): DGGITQSPKYLFRKEGQNVTLSCEQNLNHDAMYWYRQDPGQGLRLIYYSQIVNDFQKGDIAEGYSVSREKKESFPLTVTSAQKNPTAFYLCASRINHRGQGSPYEQYFGPGTRLTVT.

The chain couples TRBV20-1 to TRBJ2-7; 7 bases match TRBD2. The germline V gene has CDR1 DFQATT and CDR2 SNEGSKA (reference sequence). The V segment lost 0 bases and the J segment 5 bases; nucleotides outside the gene matches: 10. The CDR3 sequence is 15 residues long. CDR3 sequence reads: CSARETLGLADEQYF. The CDR3 bases are TGCAGTGCTAGAGAGACGTTGGGCCTAGCGGACGAGCAGTACTTC.

This chain links TRBV24-1 with TRBJ2-5; 7 bases agree with TRBD2. Germline V gene lookup returns CDR1 KGHDR and CDR2 SFDVKD. The V and J ends lost 1 base and 0 bases, in that order; junction bases with no gene match: 4. This CDR3 spans 16 amino acids. The CDR3 protein is CATSDFMSGDQETQYF. CDR3 DNA: TGTGCCACCAGTGATTTTATGAGCGGGGACCAAGAGACCCAGTACTTC.

Points on this clonotype: The junction departs from germline at one end; a sequencing error may be responsible. The V gene is TRBV7-7, the J gene TRBJ2-7; TRBD1 agrees at 8 bases. The CDR3 runs 15 residues. CDR1 and CDR2 from the germline V gene are SSHAT and FNYEAQ (reference sequence). This chain's CDR3 is CASSLLPTGVHEQYF. As DNA, the CDR3 is TGTGCTAGCAGCTTACTCCCGACAGGGGTCCACGAGCAGTACTTC.

This clonotype was seen once. The chain couples TRBV7-8 to TRBJ2-2; D is undetermined. The CDR3 runs 14 residues. The germline CDR1 and CDR2 sequences are SGHVS and FQNEAQ. Trimming removed 1 base from V and 1 base from J, with 4 bases in between. This chain's CDR3 is CASSLGMNTGELFF. DNA of the CDR3: TGTGCCAGCAGCTTAGGAATGAACACCGGGGAGCTGTTTTTT.

This clonotype was detected a few times. The gene calls are TRBV7-2 and TRBJ1-1; TRBD1 might be the D (5 bases). This CDR3 has 14 amino acids. The V gene lost 3 bases and the J gene lost 4 bases, with 12 bases spanning the gap. Germline CDR1 reads SGHTA; CDR2 reads FQGNSA. The CDR3 DNA sequence: TGTGCCAGCAGCTTTAAGGGGTTGAGCACTGAAGCTTTCTTT. Translation: CASSFKGLSTEAFF.

This clonotype was seen repeatedly, ten times or more. The genes are TRBV10-2 and TRBJ1-2; possibly TRBD1 for D (6 bases). Trimming removed 8 bases from V and 4 bases from J, with 14 bases in between. Germline V gene data show CDR1 as WSHSY and CDR2 as SAAADI. CDR3 length: 13 amino acids. The CDR3 loop reads CASGPGHLYGYTF. The CDR3 nucleotides read TGCGCCAGCGGCCCGGGACACCTCTATGGCTACACCTTC.

This clonotype occurred a few times. The chain recombines TRBV27 with TRBJ1-2; D call uncertain. Germline lookup yields CDR1 MNHEY and CDR2 SMNVEV (reference sequence). Trimming cost V 3 bases and J 0 bases, with 11 bases left between them. There are 15 residues in the CDR3. The CDR3 DNA reads TGTGCCAGCAGTTTGAAGTCCGCAGCTAACTATGGCTACACCTTC. As protein: CASSLKSAANYGYTF.

The chain recombines TRBV5-8 with TRBJ1-2; TRBD1 matches at 8 bases. V was pared by 4 bases and J by 4 bases, with 6 bases of the junction left unmatched. Germline assignment: CDR1 SGHTS and CDR2 YDEGEE. The CDR3 extends over 14 amino acids. Written as DNA, the CDR3 is TGTGCCAGCAGCGTTCCCGACAGGGGCTATGGCTACACCTTC. The encoded protein is CASSVPDRGYGYTF.

In its sample, this clonotype was seen once. The gene calls are TRBV29-1 and TRBJ2-2; 10 nucleotides agree with TRBD2. This CDR3 has 16 residues. Per germline, CDR1 SQVTM and CDR2 ANQGSEA. Trimming cost V 5 bases and J 0 bases; bases outside gene matches: 6. This CDR3 reads CSVRGLAESNTGELFF. CDR3 nucleotides: TGCAGCGTTCGCGGACTAGCGGAATCGAACACCGGGGAGCTGTTTTTT.

This clonotype has a handful of counts. The chain links TRBV20-1 to TRBJ2-7; D is unclear. V shed 3 bases and J shed 4 bases, with 13 bases lying between them. Germline CDR1 is DFQATT and CDR2 is SNEGSKA (reference sequence). The CDR3 is 13 residues long. The chain's CDR3 is CSARRSSGYEQYF. The CDR3 region has the DNA TGCAGTGCTAGGCGTAGCTCCGGATACGAGCAGTACTTC.

The chain recombines TRBV4-1 with TRBJ1-4, with 9 nucleotides matching TRBD1. The CDR3 sequence is 17 residues long. The germline V gene has CDR1 MGHRA and CDR2 YSYEKL. V shed 2 bases, J shed 0 bases, and the junction held 4 bases outside the gene matches. CDR3 in DNA: TGCGCCAGCAGCCAATGGACAGGGGTTTCAACTAATGAAAAACTGTTTTTT. This translates into CASSQWTGVSTNEKLFF.

The V gene is TRBV24-1, the J gene TRBJ2-1, with no clear D. The germline V and J ends were trimmed by 3 bases and 7 bases, with 18 bases remaining between them. Germline V CDR1 and CDR2: KGHDR, SFDVKD. The CDR3 length is 16 residues. This CDR3 is CATSDPLGPSLNEQFF. CDR3 in DNA: TGTGCCACCAGTGATCCTCTGGGCCCAAGTTTGAATGAGCAGTTCTTC.

This clonotype was seen ten or more times. This rearrangement joins TRBV15 to TRBJ1-6, with D maybe TRBD1 (5 bases). Per the germline V gene, CDR1 is LNHNV and CDR2 is YYDKDF (reference sequence). V lost 9 bases and J lost 10, with 16 bases in between. This CDR3 contains 13 residues. This chain's CDR3 is CATARDSESPLHF. CDR3 in DNA: TGTGCCACGGCGCGGGACTCCGAATCACCCCTCCACTTT.

V and J are TRBV7-9 and TRBJ1-1; tentative D call: TRBD1 (5 bases). CDR1 and CDR2 (germline): SEHNR, FQNEAQ (reference sequence). The CDR3 is 14 amino acids. Trimming left V 5 bases short and J 1 base short, with 11 bases between. CDR3 bases: TGTGCCAGCAGCCCCGGGGACTCGAACACTGAAGCTTTCTTT. It is translated as CASSPGDSNTEAFF.

The table lists this clonotype with a few counts. The chain couples TRBV12-3 or TRBV12-4 to TRBJ1-2, with 11 bases aligning to TRBD1. The CDR3 loop spans 13 amino acids. V lost 5 bases to trimming and J lost 11 bases; unmatched junction nucleotides: 7. CDR3 sequence: CASSRGTGGDYTF. The CDR3 DNA is TGTGCCAGCAGTCGCGGGACAGGGGGTGATTACACCTTC.

V is TRBV9 and J is TRBJ2-5; 8 positions agree with TRBD2. The germline CDR1 and CDR2 sequences are SGDLS and YYNGEE. Trimming cost V 0 bases and J 4 bases; bases outside gene matches: 8. The CDR3 has 16 residues. The CDR3 protein is CASSVAIGGAGETQYF. The CDR3 DNA follows: TGTGCCAGCAGCGTAGCCATCGGGGGGGCCGGAGAGACCCAGTACTTC.

The V and J genes are TRBV5-1 and TRBJ2-3; tentatively, D is TRBD1 (5 bases). This CDR3 region has 14 residues. Germline CDR1 is SGHRS and CDR2 is YFSETQ. V lost 4 bases and J 0 bases, leaving 9 bases between the germline ends. The CDR3: CASSPTESTDTQYF. In DNA, the CDR3 is TGCGCCAGCAGCCCGACAGAAAGCACAGATACGCAGTATTTT.

The rearrangement uses TRBV27 and TRBJ1-2; the match to TRBD1 covers 9 bases. The CDR3 is 15 residues long. J gave up 3 bases and V 7 bases, and 9 bases lay outside the gene matches. Germline V lookup: CDR1 MNHEY, CDR2 SMNVEV (reference sequence). CDR3 region: CASNKLDRGDYGYTF. The CDR3 DNA is TGTGCCAGCAACAAGTTGGACAGGGGTGACTATGGCTACACCTTC.

V and J are TRBV24-1 and TRBJ1-5; no clear D gene. CDR1 is KGHDR and CDR2 is SFDVKD in the germline V gene. V dropped 10 bases and J dropped 1 base, with 16 bases sitting between them. This CDR3 has 15 residues. The CDR3 nucleotides are TGTGCCACGAACCTCTTTCAATGGAGCAATCAGCCCCAGCATTTT. This sequence encodes CATNLFQWSNQPQHF.

The chain recombines TRBV7-2 with TRBJ2-2; tentative D call: TRBD2 (7 bases). This CDR3 comprises 14 residues. Germline CDR1 and CDR2: SGHTA and FQGNSA. Trimming removed 4 bases from V and 5 bases from J, with 11 bases in between. CDR3 protein: CASSWGGTTGELFF. CDR3 sequence (DNA): TGTGCCAGCAGCTGGGGGGGGACAACCGGGGAGCTGTTTTTT. The entire variable domain, with the rest obtained from reference TRBV7-2 and TRBJ2-2, is as follows: GAGVSQSPSNKVTEKGKDVELRCDPISGHTALYWYRQSLGQGLEFLIYFQGNSAPDKSGLPSDRFSAERTGGSVSTLTIQRTQQEDSAVYLCASSWGGTTGELFFGEGSRLTVL.